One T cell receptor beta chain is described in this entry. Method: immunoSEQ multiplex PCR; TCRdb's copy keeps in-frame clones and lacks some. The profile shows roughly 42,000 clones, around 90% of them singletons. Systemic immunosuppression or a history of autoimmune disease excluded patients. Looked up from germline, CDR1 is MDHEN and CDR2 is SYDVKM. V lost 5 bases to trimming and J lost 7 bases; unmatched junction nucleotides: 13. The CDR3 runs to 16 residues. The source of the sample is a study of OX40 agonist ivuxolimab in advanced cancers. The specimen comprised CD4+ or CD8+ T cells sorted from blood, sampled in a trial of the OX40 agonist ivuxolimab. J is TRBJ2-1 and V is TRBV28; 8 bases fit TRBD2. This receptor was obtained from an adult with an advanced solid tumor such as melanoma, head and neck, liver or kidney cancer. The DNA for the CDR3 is TGTGCCAGCAGTCCCAGAAGCGGGAGCTACGATAATGAGCAGTTCTTC. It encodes CASSPRSGSYDNEQFF.